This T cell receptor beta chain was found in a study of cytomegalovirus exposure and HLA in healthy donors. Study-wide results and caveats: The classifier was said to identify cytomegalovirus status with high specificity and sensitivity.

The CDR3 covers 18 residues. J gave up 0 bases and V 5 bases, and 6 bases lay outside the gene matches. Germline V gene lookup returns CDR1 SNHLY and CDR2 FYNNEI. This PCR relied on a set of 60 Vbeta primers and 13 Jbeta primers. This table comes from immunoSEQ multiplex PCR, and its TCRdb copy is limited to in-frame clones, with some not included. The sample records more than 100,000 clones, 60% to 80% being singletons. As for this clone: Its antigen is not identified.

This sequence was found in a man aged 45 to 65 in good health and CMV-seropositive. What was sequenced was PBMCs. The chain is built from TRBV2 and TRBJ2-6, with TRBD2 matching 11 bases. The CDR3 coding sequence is TGTGCCAGCAGTTCTTCTAGCGGGGGGTTCTCTGGGGCCAACGTCCTGACTTTC. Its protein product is CASSSSSGGFSGANVLTF.